The clone carrying this T cell receptor beta chain was seen many times. TCRdb analysed the 5' RACE reads with MiXCR anew, one entry per CDR3 protein. The data contain about 360,000 distinct CDR3 sequences, 14% of them singletons. This entry is derived from a study of T-cell memory formation after mild COVID-19. About the study: TCR clusters showed largely donor specificity.

The CDR3 contains 14 residues. Germline loops: CDR1 SGHTA, CDR2 FQGNSA. V dropped 3 bases and J dropped 1; count of bases not matched to a gene: 2. This TCR was sampled from a man between 18 and 35 years old who had mild COVID-19 (a few samples of this study predate the infection). Cell type and time point are not known. The V gene is TRBV7-2, the J gene TRBJ1-1, with TRBD1 matching 7 bases. The sequenced sample was PBMCs or a T cell subset sorted from them (not recorded which). CDR3 DNA: TGTGCCAGCAGCTTCCAGGGGGGGAACACTGAAGCTTTCTTT. Its translation is CASSFQGGNTEAFF.